These 26 T cell receptor beta chains came from one sample sequenced in a study of blood T cell repertoires in COVID-19. The protocol was immunoSEQ multiplex PCR, while the TCRdb copy is restricted to in-frame clones and leaves out a portion. This repertoire shows about 210,000 clones, about 81% found once; its top ten account for approximately 8.7%. The material sequenced was PBMCs or T cells enriched from blood (not recorded which). The receptor source for this set is a man aged 35 to 55 who had recovered from COVID-19.

V is TRBV6-5 and J is TRBJ2-6; D is uncertain. The germline CDR1 and CDR2 sequences are MNHEY and SVGAGI. CDR3 size: 15 residues. V dropped 1 base and J dropped 2 bases, with 6 bases sitting between them. The CDR3 sequence: CASSYLYAGANVLTF. CDR3 DNA: TGTGCCAGCAGTTACTTATATGCTGGGGCCAACGTCCTGACTTTC.

This chain joins TRBV7-9 and TRBJ2-5, with 7 bases aligning to TRBD2. CDR1 and CDR2 from the germline V gene are SEHNR and FQNEAQ (reference sequence). The ends lost 0 bases at V and 5 bases at J; junction bases unmatched: 0. The CDR3 sequence is 13 residues long. The CDR3 reads CASSLAGGETQYF. The CDR3 DNA follows: TGTGCCAGCAGCTTAGCCGGGGGGGAGACCCAGTACTTC.

This clone was recorded a few times. The chain joins TRBV9 to TRBJ2-6; weak D call: TRBD2 (6 bases). V was pared by 7 bases and J by 0 bases, with 11 bases between. This CDR3 spans 15 amino acids. Germline V gene lookup returns CDR1 SGDLS and CDR2 YYNGEE. The CDR3 reads CASAGSVSGANVLTF. Here the CDR3 DNA reads TGTGCCAGCGCGGGGAGTGTCTCTGGGGCCAACGTCCTGACTTTC.

The rearrangement uses TRBV30 and TRBJ2-7; D not resolved. This CDR3 has 11 residues. V dropped 0 bases and J dropped 4 bases, with 4 bases sitting between them. Germline values: CDR1 GTSNPN, CDR2 SVGIG (reference sequence). The CDR3 coding sequence is TGTGCCTGGAGTGTGGAGTACGAGCAGTACTTC. Translated, it gives CAWSVEYEQYF.

The chain links TRBV5-1 to TRBJ1-3, with D perhaps matching TRBD1 (6 bases). CDR3 size: 17 residues. Trimming cost V 0 bases and J 2 bases, with 15 bases left between them. Germline assignment: CDR1 SGHRS and CDR2 YFSETQ. The CDR3 here is CASSLGQVDLPGNTIYF. The CDR3 DNA follows: TGCGCCAGCAGCTTGGGACAGGTGGACCTACCTGGAAACACCATATATTTT.

The chain recombines TRBV4-2 with TRBJ2-1; 15 bases agree with TRBD2. Germline V gene lookup returns CDR1 LGHNA and CDR2 YNFKEQ. The CDR3 contains 18 residues. The J segment lost 16 bases and the V segment lost 1 base, leaving 17 bases of the junction unmatched. CDR3 region: CASSQVALIGLAGGPHFF. The CDR3 region has the DNA TGTGCCAGCAGCCAAGTTGCCCTAATTGGACTAGCGGGAGGGCCCCATTTCTTC.

The rearrangement uses TRBV24-1 and TRBJ1-3, with D unresolved. Germline values: CDR1 KGHDR, CDR2 SFDVKD. The CDR3 consists of 13 residues. The V gene lost 12 bases and the J gene lost 0 bases, with 11 bases spanning the gap. CDR3 protein: CAAGGGSGNTIYF. For the CDR3, the DNA is TGTGCCGCCGGAGGTGGCTCTGGAAACACCATATATTTT.

The chain links TRBV3-1 (or the pseudogene TRBV3-2) to TRBJ2-7; D possibly corresponds to TRBD1 (6 bases). CDR1 LGHDT and CDR2 YNNKEL come from the germline V gene (reference sequence). The V end was cut by 4 bases, the J end by 6 bases, with 10 bases between. The CDR3 has 12 amino acids. CDR3 loop: CASSLGTLEQYF. In nucleotides, the CDR3 is TGTGCCAGCAGCCTAGGGACACTCGAGCAGTACTTC.

V usage is TRBV5-1 and J usage is TRBJ1-2; D may be TRBD1 (6 bases). V was cut by 5 bases and J by 4 bases, with 15 bases left in between. CDR3 length: 14 residues. Germline-derived CDR1 and CDR2 are SGHRS and YFSETQ. This chain's CDR3 is CASRDLQGGYGYTF. CDR3 in DNA: TGCGCCAGCAGAGATCTACAGGGTGGCTATGGCTACACCTTC.

This clone was picked up a small number of times. The V and J genes are TRBV6-5 and TRBJ2-2; D perhaps matches TRBD1 (6 bases). The V gene lost 2 bases and the J gene lost 1 base, with 11 bases spanning the gap. The CDR3 contains 16 residues. Germline values: CDR1 MNHEY, CDR2 SVGAGI. Here the CDR3 reads CASSYNRQVNTGELFF. CDR3 nucleotides: TGTGCCAGCAGTTACAATCGACAGGTGAACACCGGGGAGCTGTTTTTT.

J is TRBJ1-1 and V is TRBV5-1; TRBD1 matches 8 bases. The germline gives CDR1 SGHRS, CDR2 YFSETQ. The CDR3 covers 15 residues. The V and J ends lost 0 bases and 8 bases, in that order; junction bases with no gene match: 9. The CDR3: CASSLGGQGSAEAFF. CDR3 in DNA: TGCGCCAGCAGCTTGGGTGGACAGGGTTCGGCGGAAGCTTTCTTT.

The CDR3 DNA reads TGCGCCAGCAGCCGCATCGGGACAGGCTATGGCTACACCTTC. It encodes CASSRIGTGYGYTF. The chain is built from TRBV4-1 and TRBJ1-2, with TRBD1 matching over 8 bases. From germline, CDR1 is MGHRA and CDR2 YSYEKL. Unmatched junction bases numbered 5, after V lost 4 bases and J lost 4 bases. The CDR3 is made up of 14 amino acids.

V gene TRBV6-2 or TRBV6-3 combines with J gene TRBJ2-1; 10 bases agree with TRBD1. V lost 5 bases to trimming and J lost 6 bases; unmatched junction nucleotides: 4. Germline V gene data show CDR1 as MNHEY and CDR2 as SVGEGT. CDR3 length: 14 amino acids. Here the CDR3 DNA reads TGTGCCAGCAGTGAGGACAGGGGGACCAATGAGCAGTTCTTC. Its protein is CASSEDRGTNEQFF.

The chain recombines TRBV5-6 with TRBJ2-1; 10 bases agree with TRBD1. Germline V gives CDR1 SGHDT, CDR2 YYEEEE. V lost 0 bases to trimming and J lost 2 bases; unmatched junction nucleotides: 5. The CDR3 is 17 residues long. The CDR3 spells CASSLERGTGAYNEQFF. Here the CDR3 DNA reads TGTGCCAGCAGCTTGGAGCGTGGGACAGGGGCCTACAATGAGCAGTTCTTC.

The rearrangement uses TRBV4-1 and TRBJ2-7, with 11 bases identical to TRBD2. CDR1 is MGHRA, CDR2 YSYEKL, per germline. The junction had 4 bases not matched to a gene; V was cut back by 7 bases and J by 2 bases. CDR3 length: 14 amino acids. CDR3 DNA: TGCGCCAGCACCCTAGCGGGGGGACCCTACGAGCAGTACTTC. Its translation is CASTLAGGPYEQYF.

This chain uses TRBV21-1 with TRBJ2-2; the table's D call TRBD2 went unverified against the DNA. TRBV21-1 has pseudogene status. The CDR3 runs 15 residues. The DNA for the CDR3 is TGTGCCAGCCTTCAGGGCAGGGAGGGCACCGGGGAGCTGTTTTTT. This sequence encodes CASLQGREGTGELFF.

The chain links TRBV6-5 to TRBJ2-6; a weak D match, TRBD2 (5 bases). V dropped 2 bases and J dropped 2 bases, with 7 bases sitting between them. From germline, CDR1 is MNHEY and CDR2 SVGAGI. This CDR3 spans 15 amino acids. CDR3 sequence: CASSYGSTGANVLTF. DNA for the CDR3: TGTGCCAGCAGTTACGGGAGTACTGGGGCCAACGTCCTGACTTTC.

V gene TRBV4-1 combines with J gene TRBJ1-1; D not certain. Germline CDR1 is MGHRA and CDR2 is YSYEKL. The CDR3 extends over 15 amino acids. Trimming shortened V by 1 base and J by 6 bases, and 15 bases separated the two germline ends. CDR3 amino acids: CASSQVGRGWAEAFF. The DNA of the CDR3 is TGCGCCAGCAGCCAAGTAGGCCGGGGATGGGCTGAAGCTTTCTTT.

The CDR3, as DNA: TGTGCCAGCAGCTGGGGACAGGGGAATGGCTACACCTTC. Translation gives CASSWGQGNGYTF. The chain couples TRBV12-3 or TRBV12-4 to TRBJ1-2, with 10 bases identical to TRBD1. Trimming cost V 6 bases and J 6 bases; bases outside gene matches: 4. This CDR3 has 13 residues.

The V gene is TRBV29-1, the J gene TRBJ1-2, with 9 bases aligning to TRBD1. V trimming: 7 bases; J trimming: 6 bases; junction bases outside the gene matches: 9. The CDR3 length is 13 residues. In germline, CDR1 is SQVTM, CDR2 ANQGSEA. CDR3: CSGSLQGADGYTF. DNA of the CDR3: TGCAGCGGGAGTTTACAGGGGGCGGATGGCTACACCTTC.

In this sample, this clone turned up once. This chain connects TRBV3-1 (or the pseudogene TRBV3-2) to TRBJ2-5; possible D gene TRBD2, 7 bases. CDR1 and CDR2 (germline): LGHDT, YNNKEL (reference sequence). Trimming removed 1 base from V and 1 base from J, with 10 bases in between. CDR3 length: 15 amino acids. This chain's CDR3 is CASSQGGGLQETQYF. Written as DNA, the CDR3 is TGTGCCAGCAGCCAAGGGGGGGGGCTCCAAGAGACCCAGTACTTC.

CDR3 region: CASSPPGTGANTGELFF. DNA for the CDR3: TGTGCCAGCTCACCGCCGGGGACAGGGGCGAACACCGGGGAGCTGTTTTTT. The rearrangement joins TRBV18 to TRBJ2-2, with 10 bases lining up with TRBD1. Germline CDR1 is KGHSH and CDR2 is LQKENI. The CDR3 spans 17 residues. Trimming took 3 bases from V and 0 from J; bases not matched to a gene: 4.

The chain is built from TRBV3-1 (or the pseudogene TRBV3-2) and TRBJ1-4; D remains unclear. The CDR3 contains 14 residues. The V and J ends lost 4 bases and 0 bases respectively, with 6 bases between them. CDR1 is LGHDT, CDR2 YNNKEL, per germline (reference sequence). The CDR3 DNA sequence: TGTGCCAGCAGCCCCATTGCAACTAATGAAAAACTGTTTTTT. This codes for CASSPIATNEKLFF.

This clone was seen once. The chain is built from TRBV5-6 and TRBJ1-1; D remains ambiguous. Trimming cost V 3 bases and J 5 bases, with 11 bases left between them. Looked up from germline, CDR1 is SGHDT and CDR2 is YYEEEE. This CDR3 has 13 amino acids. CDR3 loop: CASSSFVETEAFF. The CDR3 DNA follows: TGTGCCAGCAGCTCCTTCGTGGAGACTGAAGCTTTCTTT.

The CDR3 DNA reads as TGTGCCAGCTCGACCGGGTTCGAGCAGTACTTC. Translation: CASSTGFEQYF. This chain connects TRBV5-6 to TRBJ2-7, with unresolved D. The CDR3 is 11 amino acids. Trimming cost V 7 bases and J 6 bases, with 11 bases left between them. Germline assignment: CDR1 SGHDT and CDR2 YYEEEE.

The rearrangement links TRBV5-1 to TRBJ1-2; a weak D match, TRBD1 (6 bases). Germline CDR1 is SGHRS and CDR2 is YFSETQ. The ends were cut back, 3 bases at V and 4 bases at J, with 10 bases in the middle. This CDR3 region has 13 residues. The DNA for the CDR3 is TGCGCCAGCAGCTCGGACAGTAGCTATGGCTACACCTTC. Translating gives CASSSDSSYGYTF.